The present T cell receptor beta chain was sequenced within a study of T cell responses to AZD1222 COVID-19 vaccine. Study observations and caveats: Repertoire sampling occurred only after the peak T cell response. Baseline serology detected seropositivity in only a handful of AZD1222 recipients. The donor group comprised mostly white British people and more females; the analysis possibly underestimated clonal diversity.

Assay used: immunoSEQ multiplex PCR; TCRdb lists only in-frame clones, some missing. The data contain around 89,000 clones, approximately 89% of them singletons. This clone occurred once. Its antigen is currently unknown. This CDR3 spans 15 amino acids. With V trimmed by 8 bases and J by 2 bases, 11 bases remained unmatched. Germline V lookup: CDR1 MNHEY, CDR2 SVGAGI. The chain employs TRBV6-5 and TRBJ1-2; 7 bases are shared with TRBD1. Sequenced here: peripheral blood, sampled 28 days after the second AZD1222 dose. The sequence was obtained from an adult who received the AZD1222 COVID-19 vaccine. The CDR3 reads CASQTGKGSNYGYTF. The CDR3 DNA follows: TGTGCCAGCCAGACAGGGAAGGGTTCGAACTATGGCTACACCTTC.